This T cell receptor beta chain was identified in a study of beta chain features in type 1 diabetes. Study results and limitations: In all four CD4+ subsets, TCRB CDR3 length was significantly, moderately reduced in type 1 diabetes.

On this clone: What it recognizes is unknown.

Expressed TCRB transcripts were sequenced because the entire RNA isolate underwent reverse transcription. Sequenced by immunoSEQ multiplex PCR; TCRdb stores in-frame clones only, minus some. In the table there are 250,000 or so clones, roughly 20% of which are singletons. The sample taken for sequencing was naive CD4+ T cells from blood. This clonotype was sampled from a middle-aged woman with type 1 diabetes.

This chain's CDR3 is CASSVQGLSTETQYF. The CDR3 DNA follows: TGTGCCAGTAGTGTCCAAGGACTATCAACGGAGACCCAGTACTTC. The chain is built from TRBV19 and TRBJ2-5; D may be TRBD2 (6 bases). This CDR3 region has 15 residues. Germline CDR1 reads LNHDA; CDR2 reads SQIVND (reference sequence). Trimming left V 5 bases short and J 5 bases short, with 18 bases between.